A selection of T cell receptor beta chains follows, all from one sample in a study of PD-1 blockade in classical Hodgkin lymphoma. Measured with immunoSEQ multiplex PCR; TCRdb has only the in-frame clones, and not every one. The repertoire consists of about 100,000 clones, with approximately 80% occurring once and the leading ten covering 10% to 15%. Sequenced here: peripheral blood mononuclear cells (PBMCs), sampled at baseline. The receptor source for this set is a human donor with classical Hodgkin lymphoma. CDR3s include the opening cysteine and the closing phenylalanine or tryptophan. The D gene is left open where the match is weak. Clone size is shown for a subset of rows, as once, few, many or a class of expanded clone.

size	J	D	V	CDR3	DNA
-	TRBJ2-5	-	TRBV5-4	CASSLVGQETQYF	TGTGCCAGCAGCTTGGTGGGTCAAGAGACCCAGTACTTC
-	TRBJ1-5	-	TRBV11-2	CASSLEPGASQPQHF	TGTGCCAGCAGCTTAGAGCCAGGGGCCTCTCAGCCCCAGCATTTT
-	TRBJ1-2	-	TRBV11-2	CASSFRGEYYGYTF	TGTGCCAGCAGCTTCCGGGGGGAGTACTATGGCTACACCTTC
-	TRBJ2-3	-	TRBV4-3	CASSPQPGLPGGTDTQYF	TGCGCCAGCAGCCCCCAGCCGGGACTCCCTGGAGGGACAGATACGCAGTATTTT
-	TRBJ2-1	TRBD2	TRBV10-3	CAISGDRRGGPYNEQFF	TGTGCCATCAGTGGGGACCGACGGGGGGGCCCCTACAATGAGCAGTTCTTC
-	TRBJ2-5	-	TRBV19	CASSIKRGIGGQETQYF	TGTGCCAGTAGTATTAAGAGGGGCATAGGGGGCCAAGAGACCCAGTACTTC
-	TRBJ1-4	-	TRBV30	CAWSVLDGKLFF	TGTGCCTGGAGTGTACTGGATGGAAAACTGTTTTTT
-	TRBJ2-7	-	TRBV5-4	CASSLVVGEQYF	TGTGCCAGCAGCTTGGTCGTAGGAGAGCAGTACTTC
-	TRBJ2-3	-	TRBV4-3	CASSQASSTANQDSTDTQYF	TGCGCCAGCAGCCAAGCTTCTTCGACGGCCAACCAAGATAGCACAGATACGCAGTATTTT
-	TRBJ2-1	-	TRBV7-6	CASSLRVRSPYNEQFF	TGTGCCAGCAGCTTAAGGGTCCGAAGCCCCTACAATGAGCAGTTCTTC
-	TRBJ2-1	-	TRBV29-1	CSAEPAGGAYNEQFF	TGCAGCGCTGAGCCCGCAGGGGGGGCCTACAATGAGCAGTTCTTC
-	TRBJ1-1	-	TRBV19	CASSIELLNTEAFF	TGTGCCAGTAGTATTGAACTGCTGAACACTGAAGCTTTCTTT
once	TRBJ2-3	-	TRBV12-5	CASGSPKGGGPLGTDTQYF	TGTGCTAGTGGTTCCCCGAAAGGGGGAGGGCCTCTGGGCACAGATACGCAGTATTTT
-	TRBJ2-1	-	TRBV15	CATSRVTDYNEQFF	TGTGCCACCAGCAGAGTGACAGACTACAATGAGCAGTTCTTC
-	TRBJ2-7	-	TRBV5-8	CASSVHDEQYF	TGTGCCAGCAGCGTACATGACGAGCAGTACTTC